The 25 T cell receptor beta chains below all came from one sample that was sequenced in a study of cytomegalovirus exposure and HLA in healthy donors. The PCR used 60 Vbeta and 13 Jbeta primers. Method: immunoSEQ multiplex PCR; TCRdb's copy keeps in-frame clones and lacks some. The sample includes 200,000 or so clones, more than 75% of them seen just once. Source material: PBMCs. The receptor set was obtained from a woman between 50 and 59 years old in good health and CMV-seropositive.

This clone has more than one count but fewer than ten. The rearrangement joins TRBV7-8 to TRBJ1-2, with 10 bases fitting TRBD1. Per the germline V gene, CDR1 is SGHVS and CDR2 is FQNEAQ. CDR3 size: 13 residues. V dropped 4 bases and J dropped 7; count of bases not matched to a gene: 3. The CDR3 bases are TGTGCCAGCAGCTCGGGGACAGGGGTTGGCTACACCTTC. Protein sequence: CASSSGTGVGYTF.

In this sample, this clone turned up once. V and J are TRBV5-5 and TRBJ2-3; D is undetermined. The CDR3 has 15 residues. V gave up 0 bases and J gave up 3 bases, with 11 bases separating them. CDR1 and CDR2 from the germline V gene are SGHKS and YYEKEE (reference sequence). CDR3 loop: CASSLATLSTDTQYF. The CDR3 DNA follows: TGTGCCAGCAGCTTGGCTACGCTTTCGACAGATACGCAGTATTTT.

The chain recombines TRBV19 with TRBJ2-7, with a tentative D call TRBD1 (6 bases). The CDR3 loop spans 14 amino acids. Trimming pared 3 bases from V and 3 bases from J, leaving 12 bases between. Per the germline V gene, CDR1 is LNHDA and CDR2 is SQIVND (reference sequence). The CDR3 region is CASSMGAGIYEQYF. The CDR3 DNA reads TGTGCCAGTAGTATGGGGGCAGGTATCTACGAGCAGTACTTC.

V is TRBV6-6 and J is TRBJ1-4; no definite D call. V was clipped by 0 bases and J by 0 bases, with 8 bases between them. From germline, CDR1 is MNHNY and CDR2 SVGAGI (reference sequence). The CDR3 is 16 residues long. CDR3 sequence (DNA): TGTGCCAGCAGTTACTCGGCGGCTGCAACTAATGAAAAACTGTTTTTT. Its translation: CASSYSAAATNEKLFF.

Remarks on this clone: The junction shows a germline mismatch at one end, possibly a read error. The chain joins TRBV11-2 to TRBJ2-7; tentatively, D is TRBD1 (5 bases). Germline V CDR1 and CDR2: SGHAT, FQNNGV. The CDR3 spans 12 residues. CDR3 in DNA: TGTGCCAGCAGCTTAGTAGGCAGGGTTCCTACATTC. It yields the protein CASSLVGRVPTF.

This chain joins TRBV2 and TRBJ1-6, with a weak D call TRBD1 (6 bases). V lost 4 bases to trimming and J lost 9 bases, with 13 bases between them. Germline CDR1 and CDR2: SNHLY and FYNNEI. The CDR3 consists of 14 residues. CDR3 sequence: CASSGGQGGSPLHF. CDR3 coding DNA: TGTGCCAGCAGTGGGGGGCAGGGCGGTTCACCCCTCCACTTT.

This rearrangement joins TRBV6-1 to TRBJ2-7, with 9 positions matching TRBD1. The junction had 7 bases not matched to a gene; V was cut back by 6 bases and J by 1 base. The germline CDR1 and CDR2 sequences are MNHNS and SASEGT. There are 15 residues in the CDR3. The CDR3 DNA reads TGTGCCAGCAGAAAGGGGACAGGGCTGTCCTACGAGCAGTACTTC. Translated, it gives CASRKGTGLSYEQYF.

The chain links TRBV28 to TRBJ1-5, with 7 bases identical to TRBD1. The CDR3 loop spans 17 amino acids. J was trimmed by 9 bases and V by 8 bases; bases with no gene match: 22. The germline V gene has CDR1 MDHEN and CDR2 SYDVKM. The CDR3 reads CASGINSGQTLASPQHF. Here the CDR3 DNA reads TGTGCCAGCGGAATAAACTCGGGACAGACCCTAGCATCGCCCCAGCATTTT.

A word on this clone: A read error may account for a junction end that differs from germline. The rearrangement joins TRBV7-2 to TRBJ2-3; D may be TRBD2 (5 bases). Looked up from germline, CDR1 is SGHTA and CDR2 is FQGNSA. CDR3 length: 14 amino acids. The CDR3 sequence is CASTLRSGSDTQYF. In DNA form, the CDR3 reads TGTGCCAGCACCTTAAGGTCGGGGTCAGATACGCAGTATTTT.

This clone was seen more than once but under ten times. The chain joins TRBV18 to TRBJ2-5; 8 bases align to TRBD2. This CDR3 has 15 amino acids. CDR1 and CDR2 from the germline V gene are KGHSH and LQKENI. The ends lost 2 bases at V and 4 bases at J; junction bases unmatched: 6. This CDR3 is CASSPSIAGPETQYF. The CDR3 nucleotides read TGTGCCAGCTCACCATCCATAGCGGGGCCAGAGACCCAGTACTTC.

The chain joins TRBV5-1 to TRBJ2-3, with D possibly matching TRBD2 (6 bases). CDR1 SGHRS and CDR2 YFSETQ come from the germline V gene. V lost 4 bases to trimming and J lost 2 bases, with 11 bases between them. There are 14 residues in the CDR3. Written as DNA, the CDR3 is TGCGCCAGCAGCCGGGACTCAAACACAGATACGCAGTATTTT. This gives the protein CASSRDSNTDTQYF.

This clone was recorded a few times. The chain joins TRBV4-1 to TRBJ2-1; TRBD2 matches 14 bases. Germline V gene data show CDR1 as MGHRA and CDR2 as YSYEKL. This CDR3 has 16 amino acids. V gave up 4 bases and J gave up 6 bases; unmatched junction bases: 5. CDR3 in DNA: TGCGCCAGCAGCCGATCGGGACTAGCGGGAGTCAATGAGCAGTTCTTC. Its translation is CASSRSGLAGVNEQFF.

V gene TRBV5-8 combines with J gene TRBJ2-4; 14 nucleotides align to TRBD2. The germline V gene has CDR1 SGHTS and CDR2 YDEGEE. J lost 4 bases, V lost 0 bases, and 0 bases had no gene match. This CDR3 has 16 residues. The CDR3 here is CASSLGTSGGKNIQYF. CDR3 DNA: TGTGCCAGCAGCTTGGGGACTAGCGGGGGGAAAAACATTCAGTACTTC.

This chain links TRBV19 with TRBJ1-5; 12 positions match TRBD1. J was trimmed by 7 bases and V by 7 bases; bases with no gene match: 11. The CDR3 runs 16 residues. Germline V gene lookup returns CDR1 LNHDA and CDR2 SQIVND (reference sequence). CDR3 nucleotide sequence: TGTGCCAGTATGTCCCGGGACAGGGGGCGAGGGCAGCCCCAGCATTTT. As protein: CASMSRDRGRGQPQHF. The full variable domain, its missing parts supplied by reference TRBV19 and TRBJ1-5, is DGGITQSPKYLFRKEGQNVTLSCEQNLNHDAMYWYRQDPGQGLRLIYYSQIVNDFQKGDIAEGYSVSREKKESFPLTVTSAQKNPTAFYLCASMSRDRGRGQPQHFGDGTRLSIL.

The chain links TRBV19 to TRBJ2-7, with 7 bases lining up with TRBD1. J gave up 3 bases and V 4 bases, and 9 bases lay outside the gene matches. Germline assignment: CDR1 LNHDA and CDR2 SQIVND (reference sequence). The CDR3 is made up of 15 amino acids. The CDR3 spells CASSTSGGTVYEQYF. CDR3 in DNA: TGTGCCAGTAGTACAAGTGGTGGGACAGTCTACGAGCAGTACTTC.

The chain joins TRBV27 to TRBJ2-2; the match to TRBD1 covers 10 bases. This CDR3 is built from 15 residues. V trimming: 6 bases; J trimming: 7 bases; junction bases outside the gene matches: 8. Germline CDR1 MNHEY, CDR2 SMNVEV (reference sequence). In DNA form, the CDR3 reads TGTGCCAGCAGCAGACAGGGGGCGCTGGGCGGGGAGCTGTTTTTT. Encoded protein: CASSRQGALGGELFF.

This rearrangement joins TRBV7-2 to TRBJ1-1; 8 positions match TRBD1. Per the germline V gene, CDR1 is SGHTA and CDR2 is FQGNSA. With V trimmed by 4 bases and J by 8 bases, 12 bases remained unmatched. The CDR3 consists of 15 residues. The DNA of the CDR3 is TGTGCCAGCAGCTCGCAGAGACAGGGGAATCGAGAAGCTTTCTTT. It encodes CASSSQRQGNREAFF. The full variable domain, its missing parts supplied by reference TRBV7-2 and TRBJ1-1, is GAGVSQSPSNKVTEKGKDVELRCDPISGHTALYWYRQSLGQGLEFLIYFQGNSAPDKSGLPSDRFSAERTGGSVSTLTIQRTQQEDSAVYLCASSSQRQGNREAFFGQGTRLTVV.

The rearrangement uses TRBV28 and TRBJ1-1; D is possibly TRBD1 (6 bases). The V gene's germline CDR1 is MDHEN and CDR2 SYDVKM. This CDR3 contains 15 residues. The V and J ends lost 4 bases and 0 bases respectively, with 12 bases between them. Written as DNA, the CDR3 is TGTGCCAGCAGTTCCCTTGGGGGCGTGAACACTGAAGCTTTCTTT. Its protein is CASSSLGGVNTEAFF.

This chain connects TRBV2 to TRBJ2-1; weak D call: TRBD2 (7 bases). Germline CDR1 reads SNHLY; CDR2 reads FYNNEI. The CDR3 has 16 amino acids. The ends were cut back, 3 bases at V and 7 bases at J, with 19 bases in the middle. Here the CDR3 reads CASSEQGPGRGNEQFF. The CDR3 DNA follows: TGTGCCAGCAGTGAGCAGGGGCCAGGGAGGGGTAATGAGCAGTTCTTC.

CDR3 protein: CASSQGMEKNTEAFF. The CDR3, as DNA: TGTGCCAGCAGCCAGGGAATGGAAAAGAACACTGAAGCTTTCTTT. J is TRBJ1-1 and V is TRBV7-9; weak D call: TRBD1 (5 bases). This CDR3 region has 15 residues. Per the germline V gene, CDR1 is SEHNR and CDR2 is FQNEAQ (reference sequence). V gave up 5 bases and J gave up 1 base, with 14 bases separating them.

The rearrangement links TRBV7-9 to TRBJ1-4; D gene uncertain. The CDR3 covers 12 residues. Between the trimmed V and J ends, which lost 5 bases and 7 bases, there was a span of 8 bases. CDR1 and CDR2 from the germline V gene are SEHNR and FQNEAQ (reference sequence). CDR3 region: CASSHSGEKLFF. The CDR3, as DNA: TGTGCCAGCAGCCATTCGGGTGAAAAACTGTTTTTT. The whole variable domain, remainder taken from reference TRBV7-9 and TRBJ1-4, is DTGVSQNPRHKITKRGQNVTFRCDPISEHNRLYWYRQTLGQGPEFLTYFQNEAQLEKSRLLSDRFSAERPKGSFSTLEIQRTEQGDSAMYLCASSHSGEKLFFGSGTQLSVL.

CDR3 amino acids: CASGRQGASGELFF. DNA of the CDR3: TGTGCCAGCGGTAGGCAGGGGGCCTCCGGGGAGCTGTTTTTT. The chain has TRBV2 and TRBJ2-2, with TRBD1 matching 8 bases. V shed 8 bases and J 6 bases; nucleotides not matched to a gene: 8. Germline assignment: CDR1 SNHLY and CDR2 FYNNEI. There are 14 residues in the CDR3.

Here the CDR3 reads CASSVQGGTNEKLFF. For the CDR3, the DNA is TGTGCCAGCAGTGTGCAGGGGGGAACTAATGAAAAACTGTTTTTT. This chain connects TRBV2 to TRBJ1-4; 7 bases align to TRBD1. Germline V CDR1 and CDR2: SNHLY, FYNNEI. The V and J ends lost 4 bases and 1 base, in that order; junction bases with no gene match: 3. There are 15 residues in the CDR3.

V and J are TRBV2 and TRBJ2-7, with D uncertain. Germline V gene data show CDR1 as SNHLY and CDR2 as FYNNEI. The CDR3 consists of 14 residues. V was clipped by 3 bases and J by 3 bases, with 12 bases between them. In nucleotides, the CDR3 is TGTGCCAGCAGTGATCGAAGCCTTTTCTACGAGCAGTACTTC. Its protein is CASSDRSLFYEQYF.

J is TRBJ1-1 and V is TRBV18; 10 bases fit TRBD1. Germline lookup yields CDR1 KGHSH and CDR2 LQKENI. The CDR3 totals 14 residues. The trim removed 7 bases at V and 5 bases at J, leaving 7 bases unmatched. The CDR3 reads CASFAGQGWTEAFF. In DNA, the CDR3 is TGTGCCAGCTTCGCGGGACAGGGGTGGACTGAAGCTTTCTTT. The full variable domain, in which reference TRBV18 and TRBJ1-1 provide the parts outside the CDR3, is NAGVMQNPRHLVRRRGQEARLRCSPMKGHSHVYWYRQLPEEGLKFMVYLQKENIIDESGMPKERFSAEFPKEGPSILRIQQVVRGDSAAYFCASFAGQGWTEAFFGQGTRLTVV.